The entry below gives a single T cell receptor beta chain sequence along with its context. Its antigen is undetermined. CDR3 length equals 15 residues. V lost 0 bases, J lost 4 bases, and 12 bases lay in between. Per the germline V gene, CDR1 is SNHLY and CDR2 is FYNNEI. This entry belongs to a study of cytomegalovirus exposure and HLA in healthy donors. About the research overall: Early released data had 80 million or so unique TCRs, all coming from HLA-typed donors.

In the PCR, 60 Vbeta and 13 Jbeta primers were used. Using immunoSEQ multiplex PCR, the repertoire was profiled, and TCRdb retains in-frame clones only, with some absent. The sample has some 110,000 clones, under 85% seen once; the top ten hold 1% to 1.5%. Despite likely unrecorded immune exposures, the donors were nominally healthy at the time of sampling. The study's findings and limits: Later on, a genetic analysis was performed. It linked a missense variant in DCLRE1C with V- and J-gene trimming of TCR beta.

This sequence joins TRBV2 and TRBJ2-5, with unresolved D. Sequenced: PBMCs. The clonotype originates from a man aged 35 to 55 in good health and CMV-seronegative. CDR3 DNA sequence: TGTGCCAGCAGTGAAGCGCTTCGAGGATTAGAGACCCAGTACTTC. It encodes CASSEALRGLETQYF.